This T cell receptor beta chain was retrieved from a study of T cell changes during pregnancy in multiple sclerosis. There are 16 residues in the CDR3. Unmatched junction bases numbered 6, after V lost 1 base and J lost 5 bases. Germline values: CDR1 SGHKS, CDR2 YYEKEE (reference sequence). The data were produced by immunoSEQ multiplex PCR, yet TCRdb's version contains in-frame clones alone and is incomplete. The sample has 40,000 to 55,000 clones, around 92% seen once. The source was CD4+ T cells from peripheral blood mononuclear cells, collected in the third trimester of pregnancy. The chain employs TRBV5-5 and TRBJ2-2, with 9 bases lining up with TRBD1. The clonotype comes from a female donor with multiple sclerosis, enrolled in a pregnancy study. Here the CDR3 reads CASSLSADRGTGELFF. The CDR3 DNA is TGTGCCAGCAGCTTGAGTGCGGACAGGGGTACCGGGGAGCTGTTTTTT.